This is a list of T cell receptor beta chains from one sample in a study of cytomegalovirus exposure and HLA in healthy donors. Clones were sequenced by immunoSEQ multiplex PCR, and TCRdb holds only the in-frame ones, with some missing. The sample comprises more than 95,000 clones, about 73% of which are singletons, and less than 5% rests with the top ten. Sequencing was carried out using PBMCs. Source of these receptors: a woman in her forties or fifties in good health and CMV-seropositive. The CDR3 runs from the conserved cysteine through the conserved F or W. The order of the fields is J gene, D gene, CDR3 length, V gene, clone size, CDR3 DNA, CDR3 protein. D genes are given only for firm matches. Clone size is stated in some rows and not others, as once, few, many or a class when expanded.

>TRBJ1-1|TRBD1|13|TRBV19|.
TGTGCCACCGCACAGGGGCTGAACACTGAAGCTTTCTTT
CATAQGLNTEAFF
>TRBJ2-7|TRBD1|15|TRBV28|few
TGTGCCAGCAGTTCGGCCGGGACAGGGGACCACGAGCAGTACTTC
CASSSAGTGDHEQYF
>TRBJ1-4|.|12|TRBV2|few
TGTGCCAGCGGAACCGACGGGGAAAAACTGTTTTTT
CASGTDGEKLFF
>TRBJ1-6|TRBD1|15|TRBV4-3|.
TGCGCCAGCAGCCAGATGACAGGGGAGGATTCACCCCTCCACTTT
CASSQMTGEDSPLHF
>TRBJ2-3|.|10|TRBV20-1|.
TGCAGTGCAGCTAGGGATACGCAGTATTTT
CSAARDTQYF
>TRBJ1-2|TRBD1|12|TRBV13|.
TGTGCCAGCAGCCCGGGGACAGGTTCGGCGCTCTTC
CASSPGTGSALF
>TRBJ2-7|.|10|TRBV27|.
TGTGCCAGCACCGACTTGGAGCAGTACTTC
CASTDLEQYF
>TRBJ1-1|.|14|TRBV6-1|.
TGTGCCAGCAGACTACAGGGACGAGACACTGAAGCTTTCTTT
CASRLQGRDTEAFF
>TRBJ1-2|.|13|TRBV6-1|.
TGTGCCAGCAGTGAGAGGACAAATTATGGCTACACCTTC
CASSERTNYGYTF
>TRBJ2-4|.|15|TRBV10-1|.
TGCGCCAGCAGTGAATTGACAGGAAAGGAAAACATTCAGTACTTC
CASSELTGKENIQYF
>TRBJ2-3|.|13|TRBV9|once
TGTGCCAGCAGCCCCCGGGCTGAGGGTACGCAGTATTTT
CASSPRAEGTQYF
>TRBJ1-2|.|14|TRBV29-1|once
TGCAGCGTTGCCTCCCTGGGCCATAACTATGGCTACACCTTC
CSVASLGHNYGYTF
>TRBJ2-2|.|15|TRBV5-1|.
TGCGCCAGCAGGGGGGGACAGTCTAACACCGGGGAGCTGTTTTTT
CASRGGQSNTGELFF
>TRBJ1-5|.|16|TRBV7-9|few
TGTTCCAGCAGCTTAGGTCTGGCGGATTCCGATCAGCCCCAGCATTTT
CSSSLGLADSDQPQHF